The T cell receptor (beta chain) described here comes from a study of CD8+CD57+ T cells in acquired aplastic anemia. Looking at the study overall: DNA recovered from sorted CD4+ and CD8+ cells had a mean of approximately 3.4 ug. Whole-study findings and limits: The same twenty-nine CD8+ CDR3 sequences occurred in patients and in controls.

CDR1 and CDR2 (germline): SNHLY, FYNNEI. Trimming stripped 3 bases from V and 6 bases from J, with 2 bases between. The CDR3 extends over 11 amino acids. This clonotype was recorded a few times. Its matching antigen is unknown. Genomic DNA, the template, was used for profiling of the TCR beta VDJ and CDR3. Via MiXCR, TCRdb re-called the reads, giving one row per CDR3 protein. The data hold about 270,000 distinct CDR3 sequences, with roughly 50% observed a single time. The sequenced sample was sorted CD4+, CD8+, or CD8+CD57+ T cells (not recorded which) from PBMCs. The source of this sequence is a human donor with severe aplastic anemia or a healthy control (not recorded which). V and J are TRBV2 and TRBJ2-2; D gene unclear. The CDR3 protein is CASSESGELFF. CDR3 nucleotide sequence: TGTGCCAGCAGTGAGTCCGGGGAGCTGTTTTTT.